The 26 T cell receptor beta chains listed next were all sequenced from one sample in a study of blood T cell repertoires in COVID-19. This table comes from immunoSEQ multiplex PCR, and its TCRdb copy is limited to in-frame clones, with some not included. The sample carries approximately 250,000 clones, roughly 86% recorded once. The material sequenced was peripheral blood. The receptors originated from a middle-aged man with active or convalescent COVID-19.

The V and J genes are TRBV9 and TRBJ2-5; TRBD2 aligns across 9 bases. The germline V gene encodes CDR1 SGDLS and CDR2 YYNGEE. Unmatched junction bases numbered 11, after V lost 4 bases and J lost 4 bases. The CDR3 is made up of 16 amino acids. The CDR3 here is CASSPRREGPGETQYF. CDR3 bases: TGTGCCAGCAGCCCTAGGCGGGAGGGGCCTGGAGAGACCCAGTACTTC.

The J gene is TRBJ2-2, the V gene TRBV19; TRBD1 might be the D (5 bases). The CDR3 length is 14 residues. V shed 3 bases and J shed 1 base, with 6 bases lying between them. Germline values: CDR1 LNHDA, CDR2 SQIVND (reference sequence). In nucleotides, the CDR3 is TGTGCCAGTAGTATGCAGGGGAACACCGGGGAGCTGTTTTTT. It translates to CASSMQGNTGELFF.

This clone was observed a handful of times. This chain connects TRBV4-1 to TRBJ2-7; D gene uncertain. The CDR3 sequence is 16 residues long. V was pared by 4 bases and J by 2 bases, with 18 bases between. CDR1 MGHRA and CDR2 YSYEKL come from the germline V gene. CDR3 residues: CASSLHNPAATYEQYF. CDR3 DNA sequence: TGCGCCAGCAGCCTACACAACCCGGCGGCGACCTACGAGCAGTACTTC.

The CDR3 DNA is TGTGCCAGCAGCCCAGGCCGACGCTCCTATAATTCACCCCTCCACTTT. Its translation is CASSPGRRSYNSPLHF. This chain uses TRBV13 with TRBJ1-6; D not resolved. Trimming left V 5 bases short and J 0 bases short, with 11 bases between. This CDR3 comprises 16 residues. Germline loops: CDR1 PRHDT, CDR2 FYEKMQ (reference sequence).

V gene TRBV24-1 combines with J gene TRBJ1-5, with TRBD1 identical over 7 bases. Trimming removed 2 bases from V and 5 bases from J; junction bases left unmatched: 11. Germline V gene sequence: CDR1 KGHDR, CDR2 SFDVKD. The CDR3 runs to 17 residues. DNA of the CDR3: TGTGCCACCAGTGATTCCCGTCGGACAGGAGGGGATCAGCCCCAGCATTTT. This sequence encodes CATSDSRRTGGDQPQHF.

Note on this clone: At the DNA level, this CDR3 is encoded by other sequences in the same sample as well. The V and J genes are TRBV3-1 (or the pseudogene TRBV3-2) and TRBJ1-5, with D tentatively TRBD1 (5 bases). The CDR3 length is 13 residues. V lost 0 bases and J lost 7, with 7 bases in between. Germline V gives CDR1 LGHDT, CDR2 YNNKEL (reference sequence). Here the CDR3 DNA reads TGTGCCAGCAGCCAAGAAAGGGGCCAGCCCCAGCATTTT. Translation gives CASSQERGQPQHF.

The J gene is TRBJ1-5, the V gene TRBV6-5; no definite D call. V dropped 2 bases and J dropped 3 bases, with 14 bases sitting between them. Germline CDR1 is MNHEY and CDR2 is SVGAGI. The length of the CDR3 is 16 residues. The CDR3 here is CASSYPDLPPNQPQHF. CDR3 DNA sequence: TGTGCCAGCAGTTACCCGGACTTACCACCCAATCAGCCCCAGCATTTT.

The rearrangement links TRBV10-3 to TRBJ1-2, with D possibly matching TRBD1 (6 bases). Germline CDR1 and CDR2: ENHRY and SYGVKD. V lost 2 bases and J 8 bases, leaving 15 bases between the germline ends. This CDR3 has 14 amino acids. CDR3 region: CAISERGDMQGYTF. The CDR3, as DNA: TGTGCCATCAGTGAGAGAGGGGACATGCAGGGCTACACCTTC.

The gene calls are TRBV18 and TRBJ2-2, with TRBD1 identical over 10 bases. Trimming cost V 6 bases and J 3 bases; bases outside gene matches: 7. CDR1 and CDR2 (germline): KGHSH, LQKENI. This CDR3 region has 16 residues. CDR3 protein: CASSHRQGADTGELFF. Here the CDR3 DNA reads TGTGCCAGCTCGCATAGACAGGGGGCGGACACCGGGGAGCTGTTTTTT. Together with reference TRBV18 and TRBJ2-2, the CDR3 gives the full variable domain: NAGVMQNPRHLVRRRGQEARLRCSPMKGHSHVYWYRQLPEEGLKFMVYLQKENIIDESGMPKERFSAEFPKEGPSILRIQQVVRGDSAAYFCASSHRQGADTGELFFGEGSRLTVL.

The CDR3 DNA reads as TGTGCCAGCAAGGTCGGGGACATTGCCGGCTACACCTTC. Protein: CASKVGDIAGYTF. The chain employs TRBV6-5 and TRBJ1-2, with D possibly matching TRBD1 (6 bases). V lost 7 bases to trimming and J lost 8 bases, with 17 bases between them. Germline V gene lookup returns CDR1 MNHEY and CDR2 SVGAGI. This CDR3 region has 13 residues.

V and J are TRBV7-3 and TRBJ2-7, with D unresolved. The CDR3 sequence is 14 residues long. CDR1 is SGHTA, CDR2 FQGTGA, per germline. V was clipped by 5 bases and J by 1 base, with 12 bases between them. CDR3 protein: CASSPPRRSYEQYF. CDR3 DNA sequence: TGTGCCAGCAGCCCCCCGCGGCGATCCTACGAGCAGTACTTC.

This clone has just a few counts. The rearrangement links TRBV7-9 to TRBJ2-2; 8 positions agree with TRBD2. With 2 bases clipped from V and 4 bases from J, the junction kept 6 bases outside the gene matches. Germline V gives CDR1 SEHNR, CDR2 FQNEAQ (reference sequence). CDR3 length: 16 amino acids. The chain's CDR3 is CASSLFSGGPTGELFF. CDR3 sequence (DNA): TGTGCCAGCAGCTTATTCTCGGGGGGGCCCACCGGGGAGCTGTTTTTT.

The V and J genes are TRBV10-3 and TRBJ1-2; 7 bases fit TRBD1. The length of the CDR3 is 14 residues. Germline V CDR1 and CDR2: ENHRY, SYGVKD. The ends lost 7 bases at V and 2 bases at J; junction bases unmatched: 7. The CDR3 is CAINKGQMNYGYTF. The DNA of the CDR3 is TGTGCCATCAATAAGGGACAGATGAACTATGGCTACACCTTC.

In its sample, this clone was seen once. The rearrangement joins TRBV24-1 to TRBJ2-7; no clear D gene. The CDR3 consists of 12 residues. Germline V gives CDR1 KGHDR, CDR2 SFDVKD. V gave up 0 bases and J gave up 6 bases, with 5 bases separating them. In DNA form, the CDR3 reads TGTGCCACCAGTGATTTGGGGCCCGAGCAGTACTTC. Its translation is CATSDLGPEQYF.

This clone has just one count. The J gene is TRBJ2-3, the V gene TRBV9; D gene ambiguous. The ends were cut back, 4 bases at V and 0 bases at J, with 6 bases in the middle. The CDR3 has 13 amino acids. Germline values: CDR1 SGDLS, CDR2 YYNGEE. Written as DNA, the CDR3 is TGTGCCAGCAGCCCGGGTAGCACAGATACGCAGTATTTT. This gives the protein CASSPGSTDTQYF. The variable domain in full, completed from reference TRBV9 and TRBJ2-3, reads DSGVTQTPKHLITATGQRVTLRCSPRSGDLSVYWYQQSLDQGLQFLIQYYNGEERAKGNILERFSAQQFPDLHSELNLSSLELGDSALYFCASSPGSTDTQYFGPGTRLTVL.

This clone was observed a single time. The chain joins TRBV2 to TRBJ1-2; 7 nucleotides agree with TRBD1. V gave up 6 bases and J gave up 0 bases; unmatched junction bases: 10. The length of the CDR3 is 16 residues. The germline V gene has CDR1 SNHLY and CDR2 FYNNEI. CDR3 nucleotide sequence: TGTGCCAGCAGGGGGACAGAGTCCTTAACTAACTATGGCTACACCTTC. It is translated as CASRGTESLTNYGYTF.

The gene calls are TRBV6-6 and TRBJ1-1; D unresolved. From germline, CDR1 is MNHNY and CDR2 SVGAGI (reference sequence). There are 13 residues in the CDR3. V was shortened by 0 bases and J by 8 bases, with 10 bases between the two germline ends. For the CDR3, the DNA is TGTGCCAGCAGTTACTCGAGTAGCACCGAAGCTTTCTTT. Translating gives CASSYSSSTEAFF.

The chain has TRBV30 and TRBJ2-1; TRBD2 matches 15 bases. In germline, CDR1 is GTSNPN, CDR2 SVGIG (reference sequence). V trimming: 3 bases; J trimming: 0 bases; junction bases outside the gene matches: 15. The CDR3 has 21 amino acids. The chain's CDR3 is CAWSGIGLAGGIRGSYNEQFF. The CDR3 nucleotides are TGTGCCTGGAGCGGAATCGGACTAGCGGGAGGGATCAGGGGCTCCTACAATGAGCAGTTCTTC.

The V call is TRBV6-6, the J call TRBJ2-1; D might be TRBD2 (5 bases). The V end was cut by 5 bases, the J end by 0 bases, with 11 bases between. Germline V gene lookup returns CDR1 MNHNY and CDR2 SVGAGI (reference sequence). CDR3 length: 15 amino acids. Here the CDR3 DNA reads TGTGCCAGCAGTCTAGGTCGGGGCTCCTACAATGAGCAGTTCTTC. Its translation: CASSLGRGSYNEQFF.

The gene calls are TRBV5-1 and TRBJ2-5; D not resolved. This CDR3 is 13 amino acids long. The germline V gene has CDR1 SGHRS and CDR2 YFSETQ. V lost 1 base and J 5 bases, leaving 9 bases between the germline ends. CDR3 bases: TGCGCCAGCAGCTTGCCTCCCTCGGAGACCCAGTACTTC. It encodes CASSLPPSETQYF. The full variable domain, completed using reference TRBV5-1 and TRBJ2-5, is KAGVTQTPRYLIKTRGQQVTLSCSPISGHRSVSWYQQTPGQGLQFLFEYFSETQRNKGNFPGRFSGRQFSNSRSEMNVSTLELGDSALYLCASSLPPSETQYFGPGTRLLVL.

This clone appeared a single time. The gene calls are TRBV5-6 and TRBJ1-2, with 7 bases identical to TRBD1. The CDR3 spans 12 residues. Germline CDR1 reads SGHDT; CDR2 reads YYEEEE. The V gene end was trimmed by 7 bases and the J gene end by 7 bases; junction bases not matched to a gene: 7. As DNA, the CDR3 is TGTGCCAGCGGTAGGACAGGCCCTGGCTACACCTTC. Encoded protein: CASGRTGPGYTF.

Only a few counts were recorded for this clone. The chain carries TRBV2 and TRBJ1-1; D gene uncertain. Germline-derived CDR1 and CDR2 are SNHLY and FYNNEI. The V end was cut by 6 bases, the J end by 3 bases, with 11 bases between. The length of the CDR3 is 13 residues. CDR3 protein: CASRKEADTEAFF. DNA of the CDR3: TGTGCCAGCAGGAAGGAGGCGGACACTGAAGCTTTCTTT.

The rearrangement uses TRBV11-2 and TRBJ1-1; unclear D gene. This CDR3 is built from 15 residues. The germline V gene has CDR1 SGHAT and CDR2 FQNNGV. The ends were cut back, 5 bases at V and 1 base at J, with 14 bases in the middle. The CDR3 is CASSHGYQENTEAFF. CDR3 DNA sequence: TGTGCCAGCAGCCACGGCTATCAGGAGAACACTGAAGCTTTCTTT.

V gene TRBV5-6 combines with J gene TRBJ1-1; D not certain. The germline gives CDR1 SGHDT, CDR2 YYEEEE. V lost 4 bases, J lost 4 bases, and 14 bases lay in between. The CDR3 loop spans 14 amino acids. CDR3 in amino acids: CASSRRLGGTEAFF. The DNA of the CDR3 is TGTGCCAGCAGCAGGCGTTTGGGAGGCACTGAAGCTTTCTTT. Full variable domain (remainder filled in from reference TRBV5-6 and TRBJ1-1): DAGVTQSPTHLIKTRGQQVTLRCSPKSGHDTVSWYQQALGQGPQFIFQYYEEEERQRGNFPDRFSGHQFPNYSSELNVNALLLGDSALYLCASSRRLGGTEAFFGQGTRLTVV.

The rearrangement joins TRBV10-1 to TRBJ2-3, with D perhaps TRBD2 (6 bases). The V gene lost 5 bases and the J gene lost 8 bases, with 14 bases spanning the gap. This CDR3 region has 13 residues. Germline loops: CDR1 WNHNN, CDR2 SYGVQD (reference sequence). The CDR3 region is CASSSGRHGTQYF. CDR3 sequence (DNA): TGCGCCAGCAGTAGCGGGCGGCACGGTACGCAGTATTTT.

V is TRBV12-3 or TRBV12-4 and J is TRBJ1-2; TRBD1 matches at 9 bases. V was pared by 6 bases and J by 7 bases, with 3 bases of the junction left unmatched. The CDR3 is 12 amino acids. The CDR3 here is CASSRQGGGYTF. The CDR3 nucleotides read TGTGCCAGCAGCAGACAGGGGGGTGGCTACACCTTC.